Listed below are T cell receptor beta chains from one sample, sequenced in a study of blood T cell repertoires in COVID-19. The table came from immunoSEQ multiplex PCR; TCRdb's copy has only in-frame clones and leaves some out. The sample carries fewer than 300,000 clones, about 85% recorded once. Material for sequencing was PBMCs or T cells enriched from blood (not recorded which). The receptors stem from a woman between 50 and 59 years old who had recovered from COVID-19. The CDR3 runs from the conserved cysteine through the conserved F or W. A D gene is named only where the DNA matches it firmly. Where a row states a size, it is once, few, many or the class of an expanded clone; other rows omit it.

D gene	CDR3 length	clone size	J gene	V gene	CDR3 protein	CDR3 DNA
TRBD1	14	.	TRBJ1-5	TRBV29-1	CSVGQGNSNQPQHF	TGCAGCGTTGGACAGGGTAATAGCAATCAGCCCCAGCATTTT
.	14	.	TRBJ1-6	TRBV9	CASSPTDYNSPLHF	TGTGCCAGCAGCCCCACAGACTATAATTCACCCCTCCACTTT
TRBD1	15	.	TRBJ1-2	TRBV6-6	CASMGSTGDNYGYTF	TGTGCCAGCATGGGATCGACAGGGGATAACTATGGCTACACCTTC
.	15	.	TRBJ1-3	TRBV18	CASSPGGDSGNTIYF	TGTGCCAGCTCACCGGGGGGTGACTCTGGAAACACCATATATTTT
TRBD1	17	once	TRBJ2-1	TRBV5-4	CASSSGTGIVGYNEQFF	TGTGCCAGCAGCTCCGGGACAGGGATCGTGGGCTACAATGAGCAGTTCTTC
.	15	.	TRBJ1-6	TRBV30	CAWSVLEGDNSPLHF	TGTGCCTGGAGTGTACTTGAAGGGGATAATTCACCCCTCCACTTT
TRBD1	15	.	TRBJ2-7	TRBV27	CASSPTGTGAYEQYF	TGTGCCAGCAGCCCCACTGGGACAGGGGCCTACGAGCAGTACTTC
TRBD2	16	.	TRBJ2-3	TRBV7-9	CASSLAAGGPADTQYF	TGTGCCAGCAGCTTAGCCGCGGGAGGGCCCGCAGATACGCAGTATTTT
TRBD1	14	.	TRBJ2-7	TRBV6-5	CASKGTGSPYEQYF	TGTGCCAGCAAAGGGACAGGGAGTCCCTACGAGCAGTACTTC
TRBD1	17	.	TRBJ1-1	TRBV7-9	CASSPRTGELGNTEAFF	TGTGCCAGCAGCCCCCGGACAGGGGAACTCGGGAACACTGAAGCTTTCTTT
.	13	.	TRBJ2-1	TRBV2	CASYGGAYNEQFF	TGTGCCAGCTACGGCGGGGCCTACAATGAGCAGTTCTTC
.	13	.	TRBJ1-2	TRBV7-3	CASSSTGNYGYTF	TGTGCCAGCAGCTCCACAGGGAACTATGGCTACACCTTC
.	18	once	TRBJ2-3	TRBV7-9	CASSPRRGGVFVTDTQYF	TGTGCCAGCAGCCCTCGAAGGGGCGGAGTATTTGTCACAGATACGCAGTATTTT
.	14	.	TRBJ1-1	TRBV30	CAWSVDRPNTEAFF	TGTGCCTGGAGTGTCGACAGACCGAACACTGAAGCTTTCTTT
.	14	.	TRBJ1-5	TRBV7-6	CASSFDSSNQPQHF	TGTGCCAGCAGCTTCGACAGTAGCAATCAGCCCCAGCATTTT
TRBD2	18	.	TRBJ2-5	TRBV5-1	CASSIGGGAGTPRETQYF	TGCGCCAGCAGCATCGGGGGGGGTGCAGGGACCCCCAGGGAGACCCAGTACTTC
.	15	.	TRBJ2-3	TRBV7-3	CASSPRTAGTDTQYF	TGTGCCAGCAGCCCAAGGACAGCGGGCACAGATACGCAGTATTTT
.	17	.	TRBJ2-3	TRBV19	CASIPLWSSVPADTQYF	TGTGCCAGTATTCCTTTGTGGTCTAGCGTTCCCGCAGATACGCAGTATTTT
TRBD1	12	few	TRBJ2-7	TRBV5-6	CASSRTGGEQYF	TGTGCCAGCAGCCGGACAGGGGGCGAGCAGTACTTC
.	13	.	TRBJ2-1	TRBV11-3	CASSFNTGYEQFF	TGTGCCAGCAGCTTCAATACAGGGTATGAGCAGTTCTTC
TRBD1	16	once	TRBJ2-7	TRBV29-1	CSVVPVGGQGSYEQYF	TGCAGCGTTGTGCCAGTAGGGGGACAGGGGAGCTACGAGCAGTACTTC
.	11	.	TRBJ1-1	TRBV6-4	CARQGCTEAFF	TGTGCCAGACAGGGTTGTACTGAAGCTTTCTTT
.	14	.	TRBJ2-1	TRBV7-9	CASSPTSHPAVQFF	TGTGCCAGCAGCCCCACTAGCCACCCTGCTGTGCAGTTCTTC
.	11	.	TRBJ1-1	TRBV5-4	CASAGNTEAFF	TGTGCCAGCGCCGGGAACACTGAAGCTTTCTTT
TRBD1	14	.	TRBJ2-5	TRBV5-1	CASSSVGGRETQYF	TGCGCCAGCAGCTCAGTAGGGGGCAGAGAGACCCAGTACTTC
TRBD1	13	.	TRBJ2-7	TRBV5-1	CASGGTDPYEQYF	TGCGCCAGTGGTGGGACAGACCCCTACGAGCAGTACTTC
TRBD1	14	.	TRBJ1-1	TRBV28	CASSPGGVYTEAFF	TGTGCCAGCAGCCCAGGGGGAGTGTACACTGAAGCTTTCTTT
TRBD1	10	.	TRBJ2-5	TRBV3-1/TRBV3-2	CARQGETQYF	TGTGCCAGACAGGGGGAGACCCAGTACTTC
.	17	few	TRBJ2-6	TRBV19	CASSISARQFGANVLTF	TGTGCCAGTAGTATCTCGGCCAGGCAATTTGGGGCCAACGTCCTGACTTTC
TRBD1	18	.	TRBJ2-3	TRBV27	CASSLSIGGQGRRDTQYF	TGTGCCAGCAGTTTATCGATCGGTGGACAGGGGCGGCGAGATACGCAGTATTTT
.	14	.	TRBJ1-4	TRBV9	CASSAGTYNEKLFF	TGTGCCAGCAGCGCGGGGACTTATAATGAAAAACTGTTTTTT
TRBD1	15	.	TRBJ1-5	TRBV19	CASNRGRLRDQPQHF	TGTGCCAGTAATAGGGGGCGCCTTAGGGATCAGCCCCAGCATTTT
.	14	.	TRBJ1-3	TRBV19	CASGMTRMRNTIYF	TGTGCCAGTGGTATGACACGGATGCGAAACACCATATATTTT
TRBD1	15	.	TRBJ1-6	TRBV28	CASTAGTVYNSPLHF	TGTGCCAGCACTGCCGGGACAGTGTATAATTCACCCCTCCACTTT
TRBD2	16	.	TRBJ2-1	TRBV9	CASSFNPGLGIHEQFF	TGTGCCAGCAGCTTCAACCCGGGACTAGGGATCCATGAGCAGTTCTTC
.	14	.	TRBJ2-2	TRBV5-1	CASSGGSYTGELFF	TGCGCCAGCAGCGGGGGGTCGTACACCGGGGAGCTGTTTTTT
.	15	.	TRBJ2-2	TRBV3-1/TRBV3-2	CASSQGREYTGELFF	TGTGCCAGCAGCCAAGGACGGGAATACACCGGGGAGCTGTTTTTT
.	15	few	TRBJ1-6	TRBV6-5	CASSRIQGYNSPLHF	TGTGCCAGCAGTCGCATACAGGGCTATAATTCACCCCTCCACTTT
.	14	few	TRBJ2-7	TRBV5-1	CASSSGGAPYEQYF	TGCGCCAGCAGCTCCGGCGGGGCCCCCTACGAGCAGTACTTC
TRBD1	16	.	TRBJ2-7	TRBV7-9	CASSQLRTGGSYEQYF	TGTGCCAGCAGCCAACTTAGGACAGGGGGCTCCTACGAGCAGTACTTC
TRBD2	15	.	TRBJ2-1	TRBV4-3	CASSQIAGGPSEQFF	TGCGCCAGCAGCCAAATAGCGGGAGGGCCCTCTGAGCAGTTCTTC
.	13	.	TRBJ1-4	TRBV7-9	CATHGTLNEKLFF	TGTGCCACCCACGGGACTCTTAATGAAAAACTGTTTTTT